This passage covers 10 T cell receptor beta chains from one sample sequenced in a study of blood T cell repertoires in COVID-19. The table came from immunoSEQ multiplex PCR; TCRdb's copy has only in-frame clones and leaves some out. Of over 150,000 clones in the sample, under 90% were seen once. Material: peripheral blood. The receptors here all came from a human donor in a cohort sampled during active COVID-19.

The chain links TRBV28 to TRBJ1-5; TRBD1 matches at 7 bases. This CDR3 spans 18 amino acids. V shed 5 bases and J 2 bases; nucleotides not matched to a gene: 15. Per germline, CDR1 MDHEN and CDR2 SYDVKM. CDR3 DNA sequence: TGTGCCAGCAGTCCGTTAACACTCGACAGGGTAGGCAATCAGCCCCAGCATTTT. Protein sequence: CASSPLTLDRVGNQPQHF.

This rearrangement joins TRBV6-2 or TRBV6-3 to TRBJ1-1, with a possible D match to TRBD1 (6 bases). Germline CDR1 is MNHEY and CDR2 is SVGEGT. The ends were cut back, 2 bases at V and 5 bases at J, with 12 bases in the middle. The CDR3 contains 14 residues. CDR3 nucleotides: TGTGCCAGCAGTTACCTGGGGAGGGGGACTGAAGCTTTCTTT. This codes for CASSYLGRGTEAFF.

V usage is TRBV7-6 and J usage is TRBJ2-2; D perhaps matches TRBD1 (6 bases). The CDR3 is made up of 14 amino acids. The germline V gene encodes CDR1 SGHVS and CDR2 FNYEAQ. The germline V and J ends were trimmed by 5 bases and 4 bases, with 11 bases remaining between them. This CDR3 is CASSPIQGTGELFF. In nucleotides, the CDR3 is TGTGCCAGCAGCCCAATACAGGGCACCGGGGAGCTGTTTTTT.

This chain joins TRBV7-6 and TRBJ2-1; TRBD2 aligns across 10 bases. V dropped 1 base and J dropped 9; count of bases not matched to a gene: 9. Germline V gene lookup returns CDR1 SGHVS and CDR2 FNYEAQ. The CDR3 runs 16 residues. The chain's CDR3 is CASSLVERGGHSEQFF. In nucleotides, the CDR3 is TGTGCCAGCAGCTTAGTTGAGCGGGGGGGCCACAGTGAGCAGTTCTTC.

This clone was seen only a few times. The chain couples TRBV10-3 to TRBJ2-7; the D gene is possibly TRBD2 (6 bases). The germline V and J ends were trimmed by 4 bases and 0 bases, with 7 bases remaining between them. The CDR3 extends over 13 amino acids. Germline CDR1 ENHRY, CDR2 SYGVKD. The CDR3 DNA follows: TGTGCCATCAGTGTAGCGGCCTCCTACGAGCAGTACTTC. As protein: CAISVAASYEQYF.

V is TRBV2 and J is TRBJ2-3, with D possibly being TRBD1 (6 bases). V was trimmed by 5 bases and J by 6 bases, leaving 9 bases between them. This CDR3 has 12 residues. Germline-derived CDR1 and CDR2 are SNHLY and FYNNEI. The CDR3 DNA reads TGTGCCAGCAGTTACCAGGGGGATACGCAGTATTTT. This gives the protein CASSYQGDTQYF.

CDR3 residues: CASSSGSSYNEQFF. CDR3 nucleotides: TGTGCCAGCAGTTCCGGGTCCTCCTACAATGAGCAGTTCTTC. The V gene is TRBV6-6, the J gene TRBJ2-1; no firm D call. CDR1 is MNHNY, CDR2 SVGAGI, per germline (reference sequence). Trimming took off 4 bases at V and 0 bases at J, with 7 bases between the two ends. The CDR3 is 14 residues long.

This clone occurred once. The J gene is TRBJ2-7, the V gene TRBV18; TRBD2 might be the D (5 bases). Trimming removed 3 bases at V and 5 bases at J, with 11 bases between. The germline CDR1 and CDR2 sequences are KGHSH and LQKENI. The length of the CDR3 is 13 residues. CDR3 region: CASSPLRDHEQYF. CDR3 nucleotide sequence: TGTGCCAGCTCACCTTTGAGGGATCACGAGCAGTACTTC.

The V gene is TRBV2, the J gene TRBJ1-6; 9 nucleotides align to TRBD1. V was pared by 9 bases and J by 13 bases, with 19 bases of the junction left unmatched. The CDR3 has 16 residues. CDR1 SNHLY and CDR2 FYNNEI come from the germline V gene. The CDR3: CASATGTGPHLGPLHF. The CDR3 DNA reads TGTGCCAGTGCAACCGGGACAGGGCCCCACCTCGGGCCCCTCCACTTT.

The chain links TRBV16 to TRBJ1-4; no reliable D call. CDR3 size: 14 residues. Germline CDR1 is KGHSY and CDR2 is FQNENV. With 0 bases removed from V and 8 bases from J, the gap between germline ends came to 10 bases. The CDR3 reads CASSQSRGWEKLFF. Written as DNA, the CDR3 is TGTGCCAGCAGCCAATCCAGAGGGTGGGAAAAACTGTTTTTT. Looking up the rest from reference TRBV16 and TRBJ1-4 gives the full variable domain: GEEVAQTPKHLVRGEGQKAKLYCAPIKGHSYVFWYQQVLKNEFKFLISFQNENVFDETGMPKERFSAKCLPNSPCSLEIQATKLEDSAVYFCASSQSRGWEKLFFGSGTQLSVL.